This TCR beta chain was captured in a study of tumor and adjacent non-tumor tissue in lung cancer. A modified ARM-PCR protocol with three rounds of nested PCR amplified TCRbeta. MiXCR was run by TCRdb on the multiplex PCR reads, yielding one entry per CDR3 protein. The sample lists approximately 150,000 distinct CDR3 sequences, 66% occurring once. Per the germline V gene, CDR1 is SGHDT and CDR2 is YYEEEE. This CDR3 is built from 14 residues. The J segment lost 4 bases and the V segment lost 7 bases, leaving 8 bases of the junction unmatched. This sample's RNA came from whole unsorted tissue. The specimen was lung tumor tissue. This TCR derives from a man aged 60 to 75 with small cell lung cancer. The gene calls are TRBV5-6 and TRBJ2-3; 8 bases are shared with TRBD1. CDR3 nucleotide sequence: TGTGCCAGCGGCTATACAGGGGGTTCAGATACGCAGTATTTT. It yields the protein CASGYTGGSDTQYF.